Sequencing of this T cell receptor beta chain was carried out in a study of cytomegalovirus exposure and HLA in healthy donors. Healthy bone marrow donors made up the donors. The study ran its PCR with 60 Vbeta and 13 Jbeta primers. The data were produced by immunoSEQ multiplex PCR, yet TCRdb's version contains in-frame clones alone and is incomplete. Among 100,000 to 150,000 clones, more than 65% were seen once, and the ten largest hold 4%. The V gene end was trimmed by 5 bases and the J gene end by 6 bases; junction bases not matched to a gene: 15. CDR1 is KGHSH, CDR2 LQKENI, per germline. CDR3 size: 16 residues. Study findings and constraints: Further analysis, carried out later, found HLA-associated TCR beta chains more clonally expanded than equally common other chains. Across all donors, roughly uniform sequencing depth was an assumption of the presence/absence analyses.

On this clone: The antigen is not known.

The chain has TRBV18 and TRBJ1-1, with 7 bases fitting TRBD1. Sequencing was performed on PBMCs. This TCR came from a man younger than 30 in good health and CMV-seropositive. The CDR3 region is CASSVDPTGAVAEAFF. Here the CDR3 DNA reads TGTGCCAGCTCAGTCGATCCTACAGGGGCTGTGGCTGAAGCTTTCTTT.